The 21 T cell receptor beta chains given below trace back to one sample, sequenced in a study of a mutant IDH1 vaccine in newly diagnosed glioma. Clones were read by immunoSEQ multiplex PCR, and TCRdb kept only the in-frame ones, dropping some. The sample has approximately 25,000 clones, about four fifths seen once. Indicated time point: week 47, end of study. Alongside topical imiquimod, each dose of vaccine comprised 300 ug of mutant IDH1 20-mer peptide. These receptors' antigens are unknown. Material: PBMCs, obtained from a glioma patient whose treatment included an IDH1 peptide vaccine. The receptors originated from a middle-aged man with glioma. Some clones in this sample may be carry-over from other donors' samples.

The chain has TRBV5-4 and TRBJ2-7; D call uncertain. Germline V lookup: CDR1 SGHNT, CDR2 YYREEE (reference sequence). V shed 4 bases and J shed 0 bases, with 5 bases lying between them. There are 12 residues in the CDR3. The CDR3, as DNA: TGTGCCAGCAGCGGGGTCTCCTACGAGCAGTACTTC. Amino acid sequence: CASSGVSYEQYF.

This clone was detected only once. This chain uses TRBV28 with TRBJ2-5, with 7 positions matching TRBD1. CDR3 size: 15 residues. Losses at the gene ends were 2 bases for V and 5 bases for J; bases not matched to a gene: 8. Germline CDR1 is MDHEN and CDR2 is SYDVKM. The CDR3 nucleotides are TGTGCCAGCAGTTTAGACAGGGCCCTAGGGGAGACCCAGTACTTC. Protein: CASSLDRALGETQYF.

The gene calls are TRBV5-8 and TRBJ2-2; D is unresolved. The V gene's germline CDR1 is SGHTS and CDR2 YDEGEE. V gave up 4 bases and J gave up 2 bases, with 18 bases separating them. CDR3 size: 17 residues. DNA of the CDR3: TGTGCCAGCAGCCTCCAATGGGGTAGAGGAAACACCGGGGAGCTGTTTTTT. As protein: CASSLQWGRGNTGELFF. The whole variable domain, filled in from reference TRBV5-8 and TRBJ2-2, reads EAGVTQSPTHLIKTRGQQATLRCSPISGHTSVYWYQQALGLGLQFLLWYDEGEERNRGNFPPRFSGRQFPNYSSELNVNALELEDSALYLCASSLQWGRGNTGELFFGEGSRLTVL.

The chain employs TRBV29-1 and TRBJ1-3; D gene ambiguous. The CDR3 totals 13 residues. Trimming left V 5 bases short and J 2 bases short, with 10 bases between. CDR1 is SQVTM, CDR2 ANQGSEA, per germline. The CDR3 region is CSVSPGTGNTIYF. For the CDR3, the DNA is TGCAGCGTTTCCCCGGGGACTGGAAACACCATATATTTT.

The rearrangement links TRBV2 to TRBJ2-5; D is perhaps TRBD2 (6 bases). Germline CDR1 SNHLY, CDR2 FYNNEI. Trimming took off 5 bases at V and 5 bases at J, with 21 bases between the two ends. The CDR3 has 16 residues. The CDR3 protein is CASSSWGTLARETQYF. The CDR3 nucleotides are TGTGCCAGCAGTTCGTGGGGCACGCTAGCGAGGGAGACCCAGTACTTC.

Here the CDR3 DNA reads TGCGCCAGCAGCTTGGCTCCGAGCGGGGGGTTCCGCGGGGAGACCCAGTACTTC. It is translated as CASSLAPSGGFRGETQYF. This chain links TRBV5-1 with TRBJ2-5, with 9 bases lining up with TRBD2. Unmatched junction bases numbered 14, after V lost 0 bases and J lost 5 bases. There are 18 residues in the CDR3. Germline V gene sequence: CDR1 SGHRS, CDR2 YFSETQ.

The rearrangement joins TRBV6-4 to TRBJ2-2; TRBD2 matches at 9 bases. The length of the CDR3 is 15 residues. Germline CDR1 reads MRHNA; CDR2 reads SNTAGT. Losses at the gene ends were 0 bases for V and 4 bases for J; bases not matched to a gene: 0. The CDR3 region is CASSDSSGGTGELFF. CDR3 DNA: TGTGCCAGCAGTGACTCTAGCGGGGGCACCGGGGAGCTGTTTTTT.

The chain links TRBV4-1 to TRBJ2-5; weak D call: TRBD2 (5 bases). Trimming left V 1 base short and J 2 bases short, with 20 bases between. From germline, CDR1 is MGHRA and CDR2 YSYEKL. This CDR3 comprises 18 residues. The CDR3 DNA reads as TGCGCCAGCAGCCAAGGGCCCCTAGTTGCGGGCGGGCAAGAGACCCAGTACTTC. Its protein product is CASSQGPLVAGGQETQYF.

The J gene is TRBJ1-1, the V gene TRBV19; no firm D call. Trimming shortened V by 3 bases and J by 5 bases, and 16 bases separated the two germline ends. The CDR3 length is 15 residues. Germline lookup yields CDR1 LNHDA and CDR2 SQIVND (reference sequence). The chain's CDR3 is CASSIDLEAGTEAFF. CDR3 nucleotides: TGTGCCAGTAGTATCGATCTGGAGGCGGGGACTGAAGCTTTCTTT.

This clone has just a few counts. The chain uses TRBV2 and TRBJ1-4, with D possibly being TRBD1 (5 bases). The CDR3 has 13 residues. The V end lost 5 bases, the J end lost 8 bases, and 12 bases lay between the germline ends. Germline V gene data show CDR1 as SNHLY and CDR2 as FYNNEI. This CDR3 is CASSSLRGEKLFF. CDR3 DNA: TGTGCCAGCAGTTCCCTCCGGGGGGAAAAACTGTTTTTT.

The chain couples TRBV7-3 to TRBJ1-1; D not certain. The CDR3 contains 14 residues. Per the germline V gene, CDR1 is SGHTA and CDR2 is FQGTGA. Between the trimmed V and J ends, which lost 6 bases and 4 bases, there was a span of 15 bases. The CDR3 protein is CASSLTSRGTEAFF. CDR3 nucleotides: TGTGCCAGCAGTCTAACCTCCCGGGGCACTGAAGCTTTCTTT.

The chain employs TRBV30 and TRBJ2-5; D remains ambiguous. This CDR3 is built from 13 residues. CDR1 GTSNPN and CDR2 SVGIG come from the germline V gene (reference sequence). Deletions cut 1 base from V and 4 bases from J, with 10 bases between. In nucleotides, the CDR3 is TGTGCCTGGAGTGGAGACATAATAGAGACCCAGTACTTC. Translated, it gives CAWSGDIIETQYF.

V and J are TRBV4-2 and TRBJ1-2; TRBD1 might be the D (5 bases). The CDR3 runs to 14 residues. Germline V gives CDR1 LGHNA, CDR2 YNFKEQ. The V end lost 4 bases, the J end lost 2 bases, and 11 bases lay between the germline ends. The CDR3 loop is CASSPLGENYGYTF. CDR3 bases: TGTGCCAGCAGCCCACTGGGGGAAAACTATGGCTACACCTTC.

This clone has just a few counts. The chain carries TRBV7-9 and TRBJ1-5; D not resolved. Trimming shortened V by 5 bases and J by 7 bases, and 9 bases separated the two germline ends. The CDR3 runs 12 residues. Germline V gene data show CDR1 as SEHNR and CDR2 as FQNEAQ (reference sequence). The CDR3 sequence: CASSQAGQPQHF. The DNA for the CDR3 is TGTGCCAGCAGCCAAGCGGGGCAGCCCCAGCATTTT.

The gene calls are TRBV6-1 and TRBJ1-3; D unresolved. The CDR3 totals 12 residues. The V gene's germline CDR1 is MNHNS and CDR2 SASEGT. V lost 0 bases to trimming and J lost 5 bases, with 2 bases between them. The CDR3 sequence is CASSEARNTIYF. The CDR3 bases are TGTGCCAGCAGTGAAGCGAGAAACACCATATATTTT.

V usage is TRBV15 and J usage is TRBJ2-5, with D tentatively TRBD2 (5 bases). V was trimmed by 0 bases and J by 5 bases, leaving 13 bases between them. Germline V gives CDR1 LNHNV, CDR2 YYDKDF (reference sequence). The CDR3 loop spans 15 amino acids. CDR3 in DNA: TGTGCCACCAGCAGAGATCGAGCTAGCCGTGAGACCCAGTACTTC. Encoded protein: CATSRDRASRETQYF.

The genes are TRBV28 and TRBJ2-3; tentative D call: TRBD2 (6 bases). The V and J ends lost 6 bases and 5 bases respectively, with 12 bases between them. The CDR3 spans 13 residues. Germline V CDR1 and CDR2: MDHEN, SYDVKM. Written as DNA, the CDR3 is TGTGCCAGCAGCTTCGGGGGTCAAGATACGCAGTATTTT. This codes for CASSFGGQDTQYF.

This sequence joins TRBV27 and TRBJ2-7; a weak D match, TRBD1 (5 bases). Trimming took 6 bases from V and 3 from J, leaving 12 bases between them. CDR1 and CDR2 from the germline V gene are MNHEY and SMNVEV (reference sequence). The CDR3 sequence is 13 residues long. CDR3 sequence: CASRSTVDYEQYF. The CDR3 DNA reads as TGTGCCAGCAGATCGACAGTAGACTACGAGCAGTACTTC.

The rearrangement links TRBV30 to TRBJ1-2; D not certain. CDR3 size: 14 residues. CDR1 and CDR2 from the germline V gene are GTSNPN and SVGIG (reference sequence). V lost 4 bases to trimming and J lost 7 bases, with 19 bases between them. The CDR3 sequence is CAWTAYPQEGGYTF. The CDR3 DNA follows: TGTGCCTGGACCGCCTACCCGCAGGAGGGTGGCTACACCTTC.

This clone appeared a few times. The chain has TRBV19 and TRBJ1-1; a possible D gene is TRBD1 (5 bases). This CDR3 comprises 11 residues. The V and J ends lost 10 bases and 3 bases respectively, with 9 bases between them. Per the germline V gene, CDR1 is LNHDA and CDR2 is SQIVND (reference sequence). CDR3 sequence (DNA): TGTGCCACCAGGGATTACACTGAAGCTTTCTTT. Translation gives CATRDYTEAFF.

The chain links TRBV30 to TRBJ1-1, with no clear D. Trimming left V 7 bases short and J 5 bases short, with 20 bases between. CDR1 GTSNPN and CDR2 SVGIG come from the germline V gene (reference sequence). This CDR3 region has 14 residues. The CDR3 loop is CAFASGRPETEAFF. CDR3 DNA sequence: TGTGCCTTCGCCTCGGGCAGGCCGGAGACTGAAGCTTTCTTT.